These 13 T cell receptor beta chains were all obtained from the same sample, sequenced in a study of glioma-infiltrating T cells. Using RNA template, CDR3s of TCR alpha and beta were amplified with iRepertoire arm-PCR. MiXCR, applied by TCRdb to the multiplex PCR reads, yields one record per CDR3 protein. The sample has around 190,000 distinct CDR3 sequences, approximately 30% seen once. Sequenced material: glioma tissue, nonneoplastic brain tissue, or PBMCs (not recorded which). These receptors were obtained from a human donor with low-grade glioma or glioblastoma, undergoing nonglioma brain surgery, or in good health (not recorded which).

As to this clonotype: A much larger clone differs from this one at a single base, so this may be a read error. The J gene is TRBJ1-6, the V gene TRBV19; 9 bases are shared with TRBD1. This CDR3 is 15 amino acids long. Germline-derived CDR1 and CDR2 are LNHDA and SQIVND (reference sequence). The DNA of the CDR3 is TGTTCCAGTAGTACCGACAGGGGGATGAGTTCACCCCTCCACTTT. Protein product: CSSSTDRGMSSPLHF. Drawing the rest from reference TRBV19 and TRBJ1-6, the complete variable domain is DGGITQSPKYLFRKEGQNVTLSCEQNLNHDAMYWYRQDPGQGLRLIYYSQIVNDFQKGDIAEGYSVSREKKESFPLTVTSAQKNPTAFYLCSSSTDRGMSSPLHFGNGTRLTVT.

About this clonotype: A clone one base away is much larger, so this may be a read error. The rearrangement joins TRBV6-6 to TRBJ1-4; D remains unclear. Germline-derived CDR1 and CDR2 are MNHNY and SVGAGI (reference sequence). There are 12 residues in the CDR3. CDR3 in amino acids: CANSYSSTPLFF. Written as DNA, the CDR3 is TGTGCCAACAGTTACTCGTCGACCCCTCTGTTTTTT.

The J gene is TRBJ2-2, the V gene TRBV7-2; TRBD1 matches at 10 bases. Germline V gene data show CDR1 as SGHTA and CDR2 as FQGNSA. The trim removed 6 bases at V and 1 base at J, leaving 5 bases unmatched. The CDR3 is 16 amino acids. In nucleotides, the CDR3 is TGTGCCAGCAGTGACGACAGGGGGCGGAACACCGGGGAGCTGTTTTTT. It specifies CASSDDRGRNTGELFF.

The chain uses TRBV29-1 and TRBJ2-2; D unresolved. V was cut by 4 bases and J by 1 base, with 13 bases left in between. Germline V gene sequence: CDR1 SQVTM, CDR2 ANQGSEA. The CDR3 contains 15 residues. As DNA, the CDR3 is TGCAGCGTTGGAGAGTACGGGCAGAACACCGGGGAGCTGTTTTTT. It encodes CSVGEYGQNTGELFF.

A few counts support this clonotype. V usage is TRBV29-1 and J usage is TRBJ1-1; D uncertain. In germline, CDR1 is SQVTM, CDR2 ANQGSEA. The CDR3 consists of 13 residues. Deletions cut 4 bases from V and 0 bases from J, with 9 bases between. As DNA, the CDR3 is TGCAGCGTTGTGGCATTCATGAACACTGAAGCTTTCTTT. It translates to CSVVAFMNTEAFF.

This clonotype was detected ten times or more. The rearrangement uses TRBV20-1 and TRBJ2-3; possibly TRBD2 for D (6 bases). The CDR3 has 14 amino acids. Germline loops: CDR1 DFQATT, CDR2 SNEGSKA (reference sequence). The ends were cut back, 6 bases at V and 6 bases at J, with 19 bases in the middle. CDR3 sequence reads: CSATKRRGEDTQYF. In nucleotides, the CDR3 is TGCAGTGCAACCAAAAGGAGGGGAGAGGATACGCAGTATTTT.

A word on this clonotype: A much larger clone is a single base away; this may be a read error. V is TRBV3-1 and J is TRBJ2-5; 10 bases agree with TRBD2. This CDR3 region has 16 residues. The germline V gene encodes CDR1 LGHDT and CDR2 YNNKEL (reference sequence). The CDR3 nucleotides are TGTGCCAGCAGCCAAGCGCTAGCGGGAGCTAGGGAGACCCTGTACTTC. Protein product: CASSQALAGARETLYF.

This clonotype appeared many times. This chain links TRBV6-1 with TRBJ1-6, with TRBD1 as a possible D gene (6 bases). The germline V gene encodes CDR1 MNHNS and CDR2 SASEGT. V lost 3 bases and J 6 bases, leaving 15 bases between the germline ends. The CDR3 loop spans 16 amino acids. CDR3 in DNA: TGTGCCAGCAGTGACAGGGGAAGGGTTGGTAATTCACCCCTCCACTTT. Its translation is CASSDRGRVGNSPLHF.

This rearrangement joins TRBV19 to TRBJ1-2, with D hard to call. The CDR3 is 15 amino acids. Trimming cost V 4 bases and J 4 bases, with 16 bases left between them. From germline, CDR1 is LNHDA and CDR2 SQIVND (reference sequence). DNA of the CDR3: TGTGCCAGTAGTACCGGACTTAAACAACCCTATGGCTACACCTTC. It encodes CASSTGLKQPYGYTF.

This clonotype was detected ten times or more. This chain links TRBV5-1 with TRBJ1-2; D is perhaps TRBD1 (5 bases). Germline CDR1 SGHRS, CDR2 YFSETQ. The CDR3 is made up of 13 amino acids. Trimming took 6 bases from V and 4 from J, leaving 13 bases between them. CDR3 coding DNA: TGCGCCAGCACCCCAGAGGGGTCCTATGGCTACACCTTC. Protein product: CASTPEGSYGYTF.

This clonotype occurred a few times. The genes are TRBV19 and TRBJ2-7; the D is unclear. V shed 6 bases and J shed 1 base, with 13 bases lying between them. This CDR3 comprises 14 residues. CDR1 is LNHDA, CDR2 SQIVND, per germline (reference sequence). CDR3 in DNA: TGTGCCAGTAGCCTTGGTGACACATCCTACGAGCAGTACTTC. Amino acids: CASSLGDTSYEQYF.

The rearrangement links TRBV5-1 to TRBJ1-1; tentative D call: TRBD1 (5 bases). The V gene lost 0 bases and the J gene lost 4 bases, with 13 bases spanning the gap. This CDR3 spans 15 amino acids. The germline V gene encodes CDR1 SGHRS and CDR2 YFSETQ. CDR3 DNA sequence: TGCGCCAGCAGCTTGGTGGTTGCAGGGTCCACTGAAGCTTTCTTT. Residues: CASSLVVAGSTEAFF.

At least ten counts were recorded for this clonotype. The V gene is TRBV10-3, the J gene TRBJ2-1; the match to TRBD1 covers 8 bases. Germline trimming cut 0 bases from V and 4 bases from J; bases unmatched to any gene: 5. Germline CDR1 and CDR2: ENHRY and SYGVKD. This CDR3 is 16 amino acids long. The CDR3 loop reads CAISESGRDRYNEQFF. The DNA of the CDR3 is TGTGCCATCAGTGAGTCGGGGCGGGACAGGTACAATGAGCAGTTCTTC.